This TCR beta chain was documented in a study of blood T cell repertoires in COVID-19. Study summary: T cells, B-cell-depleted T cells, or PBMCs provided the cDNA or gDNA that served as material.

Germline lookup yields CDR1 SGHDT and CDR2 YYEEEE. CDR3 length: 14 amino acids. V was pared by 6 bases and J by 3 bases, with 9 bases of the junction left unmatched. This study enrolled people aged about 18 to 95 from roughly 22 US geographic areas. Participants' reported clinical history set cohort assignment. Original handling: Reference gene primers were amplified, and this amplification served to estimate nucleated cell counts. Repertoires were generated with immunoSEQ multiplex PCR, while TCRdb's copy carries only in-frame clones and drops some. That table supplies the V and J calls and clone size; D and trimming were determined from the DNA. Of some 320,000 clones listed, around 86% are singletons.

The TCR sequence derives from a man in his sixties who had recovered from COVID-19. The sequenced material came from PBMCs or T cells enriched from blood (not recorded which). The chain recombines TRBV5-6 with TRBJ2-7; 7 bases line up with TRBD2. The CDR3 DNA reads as TGTGCCAGCACCCTGGGAGGGCGCGTCTACGAGCAGTACTTC. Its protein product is CASTLGGRVYEQYF.